Listed here is a single TCR beta chain. The antigen is not known. This entry comes from a study of T cell repertoires in cytomegalovirus infection. Study background: In public TCR beta signatures, there were indications of both CMV infection and matching HLA type.

MiXCR was run by TCRdb on the reads, yielding one entry per CDR3 protein. This table holds 150,000 to 200,000 distinct CDR3 sequences, 8% to 10% found once. The CDR3 sequence is 12 residues long. V was pared by 8 bases and J by 5 bases, with 12 bases between. CDR1 MDHEN and CDR2 SYDVKM come from the germline V gene. Overall study results and limits: HLA-C-restricted, CMV-specific TCR beta clonotypes were dominant ex vivo.

Sequenced material: PBMCs. J is TRBJ2-5 and V is TRBV28; D gene uncertain. The TCR sequence derives from a human donor in good health (CMV status not recorded). Some clones in this sample may be carry-over from other donors' samples. CDR3 DNA: TGTGCCAGCCGCGGAGTTCGGGAGACCCAGTACTTC. As protein: CASRGVRETQYF. The full variable domain, completed using reference TRBV28 and TRBJ2-5, is DVKVTQSSRYLVKRTGEKVFLECVQDMDHENMFWYRQDPGLGLRLIYFSYDVKMKEKGDIPEGYSVSREKKERFSLILESASTNQTSMYLCASRGVRETQYFGPGTRLLVL.